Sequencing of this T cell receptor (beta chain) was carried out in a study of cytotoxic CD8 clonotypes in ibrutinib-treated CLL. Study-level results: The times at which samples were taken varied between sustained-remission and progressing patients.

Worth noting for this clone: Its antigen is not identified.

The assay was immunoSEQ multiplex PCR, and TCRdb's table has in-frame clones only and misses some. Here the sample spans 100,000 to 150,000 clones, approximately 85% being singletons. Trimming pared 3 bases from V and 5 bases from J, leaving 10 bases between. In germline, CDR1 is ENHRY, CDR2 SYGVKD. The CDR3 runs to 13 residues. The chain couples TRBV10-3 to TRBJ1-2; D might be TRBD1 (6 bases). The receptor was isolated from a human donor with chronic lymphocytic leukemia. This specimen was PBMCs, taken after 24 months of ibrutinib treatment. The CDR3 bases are TGTGCCATCAGTGATGGACAGAAATATGGCTACACCTTC. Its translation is CAISDGQKYGYTF.